One and the same sample provided the 19 T cell receptor beta chains below, sequenced in a study of CD8+ T cells in alopecia areata. After isolation, RNA underwent reverse transcription to generate cDNA as the sequencing template. Sequencing was performed with immunoSEQ multiplex PCR; in TCRdb, only in-frame clones are kept and a portion is missing. The sample has about 140,000 clones; around 51% are singletons. The source was CD4+ T cells sorted from blood, collected at week 0. All receptors come from a human donor with alopecia areata.

V is TRBV6-6 and J is TRBJ2-5, with D perhaps matching TRBD1 (5 bases). CDR3 size: 15 residues. Deletions cut 0 bases from V and 5 bases from J, with 13 bases between. Germline V gives CDR1 MNHNY, CDR2 SVGAGI (reference sequence). In DNA, the CDR3 is TGTGCCAGCAGTTACTCGGGCAGGGAAGGGGAGACCCAGTACTTC. This encodes CASSYSGREGETQYF.

This sequence joins TRBV4-3 and TRBJ2-7; TRBD2 is a possible D gene (6 bases). The V gene lost 0 bases and the J gene lost 3 bases, with 15 bases spanning the gap. The CDR3 is 16 amino acids. Germline CDR1 and CDR2: LGHNA and YSLEER. This CDR3 is CASSQDRAGLGYEQYF. Written as DNA, the CDR3 is TGCGCCAGCAGCCAAGATCGGGCGGGGTTGGGCTACGAGCAGTACTTC.

J is TRBJ2-6 and V is TRBV7-2; possibly TRBD1 for D (5 bases). Germline CDR1 SGHTA, CDR2 FQGNSA. This CDR3 spans 15 amino acids. The germline V and J ends were trimmed by 5 bases and 2 bases, with 10 bases remaining between them. The CDR3 loop is CASSPKGTGANVLTF. CDR3 nucleotides: TGTGCCAGCAGCCCAAAGGGGACTGGGGCCAACGTCCTGACTTTC.

The chain joins TRBV5-1 to TRBJ2-1, with 11 bases fitting TRBD2. V lost 3 bases, J lost 6 bases, and 11 bases stayed unmatched. The germline gives CDR1 SGHRS, CDR2 YFSETQ. CDR3 length: 17 amino acids. CDR3 in amino acids: CASSSGVAGGWGNEQFF. CDR3 sequence (DNA): TGCGCCAGCAGCTCCGGGGTAGCGGGAGGGTGGGGCAATGAGCAGTTCTTC.

The genes are TRBV30 and TRBJ2-7, with a possible D match to TRBD1 (5 bases). Germline CDR1 and CDR2: GTSNPN and SVGIG (reference sequence). Trimming pared 3 bases from V and 1 base from J, leaving 13 bases between. The CDR3 has 14 amino acids. CDR3 nucleotides: TGTGCCTGGAGGGCCTTACAGGTATCCTACGAGCAGTACTTC. As protein: CAWRALQVSYEQYF.

This rearrangement joins TRBV25-1 to TRBJ1-4; 7 bases are shared with TRBD1. The J segment lost 10 bases and the V segment lost 4 bases, leaving 9 bases of the junction unmatched. The CDR3 is 14 residues long. Germline CDR1 is MGHDK and CDR2 is SYGVNS. The CDR3 sequence: CASSGTGGGVKLFF. DNA for the CDR3: TGTGCCAGCAGTGGGACAGGTGGAGGCGTAAAACTGTTTTTT.

The J gene is TRBJ2-7, the V gene TRBV7-9, with a possible D match to TRBD1 (6 bases). Germline lookup yields CDR1 SEHNR and CDR2 FQNEAQ (reference sequence). The CDR3 has 15 residues. V dropped 5 bases and J dropped 3 bases, with 17 bases sitting between them. The CDR3 sequence: CASSPSGGQYYEQYF. The DNA for the CDR3 is TGTGCCAGCAGCCCGAGTGGGGGCCAGTACTACGAGCAGTACTTC.

The CDR3 DNA reads as TGTGCCAGCGGGACAGGGGGTACACAGCGAGATAGCTACACCTTC. This sequence encodes CASGTGGTQRDSYTF. The V call is TRBV28, the J call TRBJ1-2, with TRBD1 matching 11 bases. V shed 8 bases, J shed 9 bases, and the junction held 14 bases outside the gene matches. From germline, CDR1 is MDHEN and CDR2 SYDVKM. There are 15 residues in the CDR3.

V usage is TRBV5-1 and J usage is TRBJ1-2; D is undetermined. The CDR3 runs 12 residues. V was shortened by 2 bases and J by 8 bases, with 10 bases between the two germline ends. Germline V gene sequence: CDR1 SGHRS, CDR2 YFSETQ. CDR3 loop: CASSLKGTGYTF. DNA for the CDR3: TGCGCCAGCAGCTTAAAGGGCACCGGCTACACCTTC.

The chain employs TRBV9 and TRBJ1-2, with D possibly matching TRBD1 (6 bases). CDR3 length equals 14 residues. The ends were cut back, 3 bases at V and 8 bases at J, with 17 bases in the middle. Per the germline V gene, CDR1 is SGDLS and CDR2 is YYNGEE. The CDR3: CASSATGYSEGYTF. The CDR3 DNA sequence: TGTGCCAGCAGCGCCACAGGGTATTCAGAAGGCTACACCTTC.

The chain joins TRBV29-1 to TRBJ1-2; 12 bases match TRBD1. The germline CDR1 and CDR2 sequences are SQVTM and ANQGSEA. The length of the CDR3 is 14 residues. The ends lost 6 bases at V and 5 bases at J; junction bases unmatched: 7. The CDR3 spells CSVAGQGAGYGYTF. The DNA of the CDR3 is TGCAGCGTCGCGGGACAGGGGGCGGGTTATGGCTACACCTTC.

The rearrangement joins TRBV4-3 to TRBJ1-5; D remains ambiguous. The length of the CDR3 is 13 residues. Germline CDR1 LGHNA, CDR2 YSLEER. V gave up 5 bases and J gave up 5 bases, with 10 bases separating them. CDR3 amino acids: CASSYRRDQPQHF. DNA for the CDR3: TGCGCCAGCAGCTACCGACGTGATCAGCCCCAGCATTTT.

V is TRBV5-1 and J is TRBJ2-5; a weak D match, TRBD1 (6 bases). Germline V gene sequence: CDR1 SGHRS, CDR2 YFSETQ. CDR3 length: 16 amino acids. V was shortened by 1 base and J by 4 bases, with 17 bases between the two germline ends. CDR3 sequence reads: CASSLRSGAWGETQYF. DNA of the CDR3: TGCGCCAGCAGCTTGAGGTCAGGGGCGTGGGGAGAGACCCAGTACTTC.

As DNA, the CDR3 is TGCAGCGTAAAGAAGGGGGGGACAGGGGATCGTTATGGCTACACCTTC. It is translated as CSVKKGGTGDRYGYTF. The chain links TRBV29-1 to TRBJ1-2, with 10 bases aligning to TRBD1. Unmatched junction bases numbered 15, after V lost 6 bases and J lost 5 bases. The CDR3 loop spans 16 amino acids. Looked up from germline, CDR1 is SQVTM and CDR2 is ANQGSEA.

Notes on this clone: The DNA is omitted, as the CDR3 cannot be located on it reliably, and the CDR3 follows TCRdb's listing. The genes are TRBV28 and TRBJ2-5; the listed D gene, TRBD2, was not tested against the DNA. The CDR3 has 15 amino acids, counting both end residues. Per the germline V gene, CDR1 is MDHEN and CDR2 is SYDVKM. CDR3 region: CASSSSGGGGETQYF.

The chain uses TRBV11-2 and TRBJ2-1, with D tentatively TRBD2 (5 bases). The CDR3 is 13 amino acids. The germline gives CDR1 SGHAT, CDR2 FQNNGV. V shed 0 bases and J shed 8 bases, with 8 bases lying between them. As DNA, the CDR3 is TGTGCCAGCAGCTTAGATCTGGGAGATGAGCAGTTCTTC. Its protein product is CASSLDLGDEQFF.

This clone was recorded a few times. The V and J genes are TRBV7-3 and TRBJ2-3, with D uncertain. CDR3 length: 13 residues. The V gene's germline CDR1 is SGHTA and CDR2 FQGTGA. Trimming cost V 0 bases and J 6 bases, with 7 bases left between them. The CDR3 sequence is CASSLTRMDTQYF. CDR3 nucleotide sequence: TGTGCCAGCAGCTTAACGCGGATGGATACGCAGTATTTT.

V is TRBV20-1 and J is TRBJ2-2; TRBD2 is a possible D gene (5 bases). The V and J ends lost 6 bases and 15 bases respectively, with 17 bases between them. CDR1 is DFQATT, CDR2 SNEGSKA, per germline (reference sequence). The CDR3 is made up of 11 amino acids. The CDR3 DNA reads as TGCAGTGCCCGAGATGGACGGGGAATGTTTTTT. This sequence encodes CSARDGRGMFF.

This clone was detected once. The rearrangement joins TRBV9 to TRBJ2-1; D might be TRBD2 (6 bases). The V gene lost 4 bases and the J gene lost 1 base, with 12 bases spanning the gap. Per germline, CDR1 SGDLS and CDR2 YYNGEE. There are 15 residues in the CDR3. The CDR3 sequence: CASSPRTNSYNEQFF. In DNA form, the CDR3 reads TGTGCCAGCAGCCCCCGGACTAATTCCTACAATGAGCAGTTCTTC.